This T cell receptor (beta chain) was documented in a study of blood T cell repertoires in COVID-19. Per the germline V gene, CDR1 is SEHNR and CDR2 is FQNEAQ (reference sequence). The CDR3 is 15 amino acids. V was trimmed by 5 bases and J by 4 bases, leaving 17 bases between them. Some clones are missing from TCRdb's copy, which holds only in-frame ones; the method was immunoSEQ multiplex PCR. Here the sample spans 400,000 to 450,000 clones, 80% to 90% being singletons. This sequence was found in a man aged 25 to 45 who had recovered from COVID-19. The chain has TRBV7-9 and TRBJ1-2; possible D gene TRBD1, 6 bases. The specimen sequenced was PBMCs or T cells enriched from blood (not recorded which). CDR3 DNA sequence: TGTGCCAGCAGCAGGGGGAGCTCCCTTGGCTATGGCTACACCTTC. This codes for CASSRGSSLGYGYTF.